These T cell receptor beta chains were read from a single sample in a study of early T cells in non-severe SARS-CoV-2 infection. Each CDR3 protein is one row after TCRdb ran MiXCR on the 5' RACE reads. Of approximately 90,000 distinct CDR3 sequences listed, over 15% were seen once; the top ten hold around 4.9%. The starting material was whole blood, obtained at baseline. These receptor sequences come from an adult who was a healthcare worker with PCR-confirmed SARS-CoV-2 infection or an uninfected control (not recorded which). Each CDR3 is given with its conserved first and last residue. The order of the fields is V gene, clone size, CDR3 protein. For some rows the clone size is stated as once, few or many, or as a class when expanded; others skip it.

TRBV28 | . | CASSWGGQSEQFF
TRBV4-1 | . | CASSRGRDTAYEQYF
TRBV4-1 | many | CASSQVQGNLAFF
TRBV9 | few | CAGASGSADTQYF
TRBV20-1 | few | CSATTAAYNEQFF
TRBV28 | . | CASSIGGGVDEQFF
TRBV6-5 | . | CASSSSYMAAKNIQYF
TRBV5-1 | . | CASSLDGTSGRSKQFF
TRBV27 | few | CASSLMAGGDTQYF
TRBV28 | many | CAGGEWVGNQPQHF
TRBV19 | . | CARRAGTSYEQYF
TRBV28 | few | CASRGTGPNEQYF
TRBV28 | many | CASSSSLQGYGYTF
TRBV12-3/TRBV12-4 | few | CASTLWANTEAFF
TRBV5-1 | . | CASSLEASGRADTQYF
TRBV5-4 | . | CASSFDSPSQETQYF
TRBV29-1 | . | CSVEPSSTDTQYF
TRBV12-3/TRBV12-4 | . | CASSLGGSTGAGYGYTF
TRBV2 | . | CASSPSGRNEQFF
TRBV27 | . | CASQSRGGSNTGELFF
TRBV5-1 | . | CASNLVPTDTQYF
TRBV4-1 | . | CASSPRLAGGNEQYF
TRBV7-6 | . | CASSPSGGSDTQYF
TRBV5-1 | few | CASSFSPRDNYGYTF
TRBV11-2 | few | CASSSTGSSYNSPLHF
TRBV30 | . | CAWTRPYSPLHF
TRBV11-2 | many | CASSLIFRASGRESGELFF
TRBV19 | . | CASSREGHTQYF
TRBV2 | . | CASRIDRPQETQYF
TRBV18 | many | CASSPAGGELEQYF
TRBV20-1 | few | CSARGTGSGEKLFF
TRBV3-1 | . | CASSHYQGNEKLFF
TRBV2 | . | CASSEAGGQSNQPQHF
TRBV4-1 | few | CASSHGTGGNEQFF
TRBV6-1 | . | CASKELVVSYEQYF
TRBV6-2/TRBV6-3 | . | CASSNSGTTDTQYF
TRBV29-1 | few | CSVVRGRMDTQYF
TRBV10-3 | . | CAIGRNEGYGYTF
TRBV6-2/TRBV6-3 | . | CASGWRDQPQHF
TRBV12-3/TRBV12-4 | . | CASSSDGTGSEQYF
TRBV20-1 | . | CSASGRGQQPQHF
TRBV27 | . | CASSPPGPSNSPLHF
TRBV5-4 | few | CASQGFDNEQFF
TRBV4-1 | few | CASSQDTQNYGYTF
TRBV28 | many | CASSNRGEQFF
TRBV7-2 | . | CASTLGYTDTQYF
TRBV28 | . | CASSLLRENEQYF